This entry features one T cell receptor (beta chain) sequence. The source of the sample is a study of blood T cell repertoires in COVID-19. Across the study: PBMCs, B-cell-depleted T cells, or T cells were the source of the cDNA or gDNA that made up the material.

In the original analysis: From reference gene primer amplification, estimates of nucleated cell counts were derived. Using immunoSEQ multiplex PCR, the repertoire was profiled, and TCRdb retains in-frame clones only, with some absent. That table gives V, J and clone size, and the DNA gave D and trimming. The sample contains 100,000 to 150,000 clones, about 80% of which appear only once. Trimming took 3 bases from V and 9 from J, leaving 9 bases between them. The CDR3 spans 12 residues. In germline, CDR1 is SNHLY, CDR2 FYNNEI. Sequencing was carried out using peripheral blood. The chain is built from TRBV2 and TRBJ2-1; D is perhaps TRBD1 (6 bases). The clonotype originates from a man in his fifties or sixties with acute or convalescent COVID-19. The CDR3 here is CASSDQGGEQFF. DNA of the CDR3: TGTGCCAGCAGTGATCAAGGGGGTGAGCAGTTCTTC.